Included here is one T cell receptor (beta chain) sequence, with context. Its target is unknown. These data come from a study of lymphopenia after photon versus proton radiotherapy. General study points: After the lymphocyte nadir, photon-treated repertoires showed oligoclonal expansion, especially of CD8+ Temra cells. Post-nadir TCR diversity decline inversely tracked overall survival among those who died. Only patients who died were analyzed for survival; proton advantage is unproven. Under photons, naive T cells and diversity fell while effector/memory populations rose.

TCRdb's table, derived via immunoSEQ multiplex PCR, lists solely in-frame clones and lacks some. Of fewer than 30,000 clones in the sample, less than 90% were seen once. This CDR3 contains 15 residues. The V gene lost 2 bases and the J gene lost 2 bases, with 13 bases spanning the gap. CDR1 MDHEN and CDR2 SYDVKM come from the germline V gene. Sequencing used peripheral blood, obtained from a patient treated with photon-based radiotherapy. The chain links TRBV28 to TRBJ2-7; tentative D call: TRBD1 (7 bases). The sequence came from a woman in her fifties or sixties with pancreatic cancer. CDR3 in DNA: TGTGCCAGCAGTTTAATGGTCAGGGGGGCCTACGAGCAGTACTTC. Translating it yields CASSLMVRGAYEQYF.